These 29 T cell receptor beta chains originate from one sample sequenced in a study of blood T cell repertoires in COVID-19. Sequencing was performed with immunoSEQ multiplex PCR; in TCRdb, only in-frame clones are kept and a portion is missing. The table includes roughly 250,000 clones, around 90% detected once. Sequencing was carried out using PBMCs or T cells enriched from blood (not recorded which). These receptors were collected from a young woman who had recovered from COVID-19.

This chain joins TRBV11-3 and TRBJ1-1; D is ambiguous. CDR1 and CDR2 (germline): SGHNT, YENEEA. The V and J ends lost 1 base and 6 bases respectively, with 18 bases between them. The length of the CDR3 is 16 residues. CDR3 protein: CASSLGWARRGSEAFF. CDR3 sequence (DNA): TGTGCCAGCAGCTTAGGTTGGGCACGCCGGGGATCTGAAGCTTTCTTT.

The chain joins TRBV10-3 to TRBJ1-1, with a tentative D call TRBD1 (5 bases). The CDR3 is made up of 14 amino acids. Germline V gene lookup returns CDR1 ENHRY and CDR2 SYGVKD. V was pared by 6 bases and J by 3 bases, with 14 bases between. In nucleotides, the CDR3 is TGTGCCATCAGCATACAGGCGATGGACACTGAAGCTTTCTTT. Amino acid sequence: CAISIQAMDTEAFF.

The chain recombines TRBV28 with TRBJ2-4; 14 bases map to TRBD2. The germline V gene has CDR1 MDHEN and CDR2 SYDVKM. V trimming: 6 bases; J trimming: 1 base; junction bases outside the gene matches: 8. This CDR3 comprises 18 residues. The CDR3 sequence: CASSPGLAGGPAKNIQYF. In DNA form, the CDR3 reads TGTGCCAGCAGCCCCGGACTAGCGGGAGGTCCGGCCAAAAACATTCAGTACTTC. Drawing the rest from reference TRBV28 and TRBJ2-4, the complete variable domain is DVKVTQSSRYLVKRTGEKVFLECVQDMDHENMFWYRQDPGLGLRLIYFSYDVKMKEKGDIPEGYSVSREKKERFSLILESASTNQTSMYLCASSPGLAGGPAKNIQYFGAGTRLSVL.

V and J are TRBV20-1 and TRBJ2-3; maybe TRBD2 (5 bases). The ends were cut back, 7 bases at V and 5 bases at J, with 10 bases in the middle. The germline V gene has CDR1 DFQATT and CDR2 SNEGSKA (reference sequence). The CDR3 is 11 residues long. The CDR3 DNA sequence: TGCAGTGTCGTCGGGATAGATACGCAGTATTTT. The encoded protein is CSVVGIDTQYF.

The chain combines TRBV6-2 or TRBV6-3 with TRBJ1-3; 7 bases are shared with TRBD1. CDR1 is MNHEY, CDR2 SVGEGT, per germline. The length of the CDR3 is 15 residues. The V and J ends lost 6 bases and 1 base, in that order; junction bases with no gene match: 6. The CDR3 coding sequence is TGTGCCAGCAGCCGGGGGACAGTATCTGGAAACACCATATATTTT. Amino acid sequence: CASSRGTVSGNTIYF.

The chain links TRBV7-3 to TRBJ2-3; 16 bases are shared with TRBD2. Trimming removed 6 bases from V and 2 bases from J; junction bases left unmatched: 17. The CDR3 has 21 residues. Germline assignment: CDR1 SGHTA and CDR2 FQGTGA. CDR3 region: CASSRQPVGLAGGGNTDTQYF. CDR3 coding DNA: TGTGCCAGCAGTCGACAACCCGTGGGACTAGCGGGAGGGGGGAACACAGATACGCAGTATTTT.

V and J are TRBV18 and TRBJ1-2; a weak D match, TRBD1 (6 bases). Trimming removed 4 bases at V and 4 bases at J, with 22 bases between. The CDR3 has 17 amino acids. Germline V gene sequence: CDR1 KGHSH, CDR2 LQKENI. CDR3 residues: CASSRLSTGKDGYGYTF. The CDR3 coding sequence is TGTGCCAGCTCACGACTCTCGACAGGAAAGGATGGCTATGGCTACACCTTC.

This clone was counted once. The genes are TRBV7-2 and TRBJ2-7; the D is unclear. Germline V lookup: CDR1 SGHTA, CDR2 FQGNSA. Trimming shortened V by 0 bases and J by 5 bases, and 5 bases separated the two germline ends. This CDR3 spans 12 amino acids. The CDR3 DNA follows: TGTGCCAGCAGCTTAGCTTCCAACGAGCAGTACTTC. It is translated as CASSLASNEQYF.

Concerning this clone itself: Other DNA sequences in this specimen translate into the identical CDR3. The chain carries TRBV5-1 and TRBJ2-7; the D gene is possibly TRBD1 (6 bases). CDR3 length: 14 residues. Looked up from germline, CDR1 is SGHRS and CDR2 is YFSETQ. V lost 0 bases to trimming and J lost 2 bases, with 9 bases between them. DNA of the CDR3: TGCGCCAGCAGCTTGGGGGACATTACCTACGAGCAGTACTTC. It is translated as CASSLGDITYEQYF. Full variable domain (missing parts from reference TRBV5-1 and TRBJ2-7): KAGVTQTPRYLIKTRGQQVTLSCSPISGHRSVSWYQQTPGQGLQFLFEYFSETQRNKGNFPGRFSGRQFSNSRSEMNVSTLELGDSALYLCASSLGDITYEQYFGPGTRLTVT.

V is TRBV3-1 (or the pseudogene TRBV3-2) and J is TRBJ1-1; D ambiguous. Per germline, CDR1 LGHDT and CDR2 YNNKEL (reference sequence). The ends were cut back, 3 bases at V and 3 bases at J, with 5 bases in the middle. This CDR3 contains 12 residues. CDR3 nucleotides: TGTGCCAGCAGCCATACGGACACTGAAGCTTTCTTT. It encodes CASSHTDTEAFF.

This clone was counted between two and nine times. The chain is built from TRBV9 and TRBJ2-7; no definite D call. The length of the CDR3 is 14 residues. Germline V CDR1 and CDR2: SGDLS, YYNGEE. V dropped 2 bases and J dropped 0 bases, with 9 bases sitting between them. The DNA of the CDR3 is TGTGCCAGCAGCGTCATAGACAACTCCTACGAGCAGTACTTC. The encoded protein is CASSVIDNSYEQYF.

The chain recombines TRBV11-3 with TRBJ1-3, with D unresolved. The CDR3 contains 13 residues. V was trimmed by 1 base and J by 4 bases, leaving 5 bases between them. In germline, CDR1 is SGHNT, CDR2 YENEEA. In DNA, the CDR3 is TGTGCCAGCAGCTTAGCGTCCGGAAACACCATATATTTT. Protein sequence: CASSLASGNTIYF.

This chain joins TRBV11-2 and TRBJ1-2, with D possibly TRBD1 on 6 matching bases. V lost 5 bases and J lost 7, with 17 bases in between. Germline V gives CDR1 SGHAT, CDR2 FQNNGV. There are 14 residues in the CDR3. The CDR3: CASSPVTGTGGYTF. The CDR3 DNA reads TGTGCCAGCAGCCCGGTGACAGGTACTGGTGGCTACACCTTC. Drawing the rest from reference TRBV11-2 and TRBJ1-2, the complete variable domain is EAGVAQSPRYKIIEKRQSVAFWCNPISGHATLYWYQQILGQGPKLLIQFQNNGVVDDSQLPKDRFSAERLKGVDSTLKIQPAKLEDSAVYLCASSPVTGTGGYTFGSGTRLTVV.

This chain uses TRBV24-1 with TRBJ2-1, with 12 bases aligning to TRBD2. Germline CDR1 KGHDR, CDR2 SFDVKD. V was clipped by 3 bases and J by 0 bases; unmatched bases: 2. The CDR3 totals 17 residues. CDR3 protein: CATSDRTSGTSYNEQFF. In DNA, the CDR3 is TGTGCCACCAGTGATAGGACTAGCGGGACCTCCTACAATGAGCAGTTCTTC.

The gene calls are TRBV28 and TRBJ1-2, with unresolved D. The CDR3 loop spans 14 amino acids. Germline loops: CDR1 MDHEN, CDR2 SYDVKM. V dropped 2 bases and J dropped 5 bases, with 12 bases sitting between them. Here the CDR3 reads CASSLTQDYYGYTF. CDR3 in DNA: TGTGCCAGCAGTTTAACCCAGGATTATTATGGCTACACCTTC.

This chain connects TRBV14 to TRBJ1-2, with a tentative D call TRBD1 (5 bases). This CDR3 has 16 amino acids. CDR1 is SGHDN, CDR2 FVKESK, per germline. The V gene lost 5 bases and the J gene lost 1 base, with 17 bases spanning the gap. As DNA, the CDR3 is TGTGCCAGCAGCGAAAGCCGGGGGTACCGTAACTATGGCTACACCTTC. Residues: CASSESRGYRNYGYTF.

The CDR3, as DNA: TGTGCCAGCACCCCTAACGATAGCAATCAGCCCCAGCATTTT. Its translation: CASTPNDSNQPQHF. The genes are TRBV7-9 and TRBJ1-5; D unresolved. Between the trimmed V and J ends, which lost 7 bases and 0 bases, there was a span of 10 bases. Germline V gene lookup returns CDR1 SEHNR and CDR2 FQNEAQ (reference sequence). The CDR3 is 14 amino acids.

This chain's CDR3 is CASSRVDTDTQYF. CDR3 sequence (DNA): TGTGCCAGCAGCCGGGTTGACACAGATACGCAGTATTTT. The rearrangement links TRBV11-3 to TRBJ2-3; D remains ambiguous. This CDR3 is 13 amino acids long. Trimming left V 5 bases short and J 2 bases short, with 8 bases between. CDR1 is SGHNT and CDR2 is YENEEA in the germline V gene.

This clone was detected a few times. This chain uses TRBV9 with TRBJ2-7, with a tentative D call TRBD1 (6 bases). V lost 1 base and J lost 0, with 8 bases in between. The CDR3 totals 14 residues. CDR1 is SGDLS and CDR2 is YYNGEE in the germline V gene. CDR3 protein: CASSVQGTSYEQYF. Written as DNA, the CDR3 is TGTGCCAGCAGCGTACAGGGGACCTCCTACGAGCAGTACTTC.

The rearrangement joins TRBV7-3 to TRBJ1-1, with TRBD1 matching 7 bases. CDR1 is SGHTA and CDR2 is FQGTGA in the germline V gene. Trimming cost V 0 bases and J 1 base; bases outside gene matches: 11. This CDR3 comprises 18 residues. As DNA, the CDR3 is TGTGCCAGCAGCTTAACCCCTCTGTTGACAGGGACGAACACTGAAGCTTTCTTT. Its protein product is CASSLTPLLTGTNTEAFF.

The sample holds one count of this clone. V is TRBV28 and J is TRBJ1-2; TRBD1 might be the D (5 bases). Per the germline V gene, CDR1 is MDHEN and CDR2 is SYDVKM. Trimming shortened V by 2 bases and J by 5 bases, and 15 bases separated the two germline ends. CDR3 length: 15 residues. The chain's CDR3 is CASSLGADGGYGYTF. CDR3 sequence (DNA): TGTGCCAGCAGTTTAGGGGCCGACGGGGGTTATGGCTACACCTTC.

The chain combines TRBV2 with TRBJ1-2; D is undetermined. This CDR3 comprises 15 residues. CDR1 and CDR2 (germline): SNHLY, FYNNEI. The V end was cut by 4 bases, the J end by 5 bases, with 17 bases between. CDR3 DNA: TGTGCCAGCAGTGTCGACTCCTCTAGCCCGTATGGCTACACCTTC. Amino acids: CASSVDSSSPYGYTF.

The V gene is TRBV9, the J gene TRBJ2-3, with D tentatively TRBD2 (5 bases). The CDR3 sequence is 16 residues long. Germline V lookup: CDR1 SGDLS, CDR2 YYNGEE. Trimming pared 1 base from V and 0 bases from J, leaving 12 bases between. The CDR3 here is CASSVKADFSTDTQYF. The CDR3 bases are TGTGCCAGCAGCGTAAAAGCGGATTTTAGCACAGATACGCAGTATTTT.

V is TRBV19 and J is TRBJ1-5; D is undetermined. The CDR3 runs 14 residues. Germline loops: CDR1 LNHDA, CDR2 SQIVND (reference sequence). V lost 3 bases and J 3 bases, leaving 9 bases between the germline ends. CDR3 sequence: CASSIRQFNQPQHF. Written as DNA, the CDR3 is TGTGCCAGTAGTATCCGCCAGTTCAATCAGCCCCAGCATTTT.

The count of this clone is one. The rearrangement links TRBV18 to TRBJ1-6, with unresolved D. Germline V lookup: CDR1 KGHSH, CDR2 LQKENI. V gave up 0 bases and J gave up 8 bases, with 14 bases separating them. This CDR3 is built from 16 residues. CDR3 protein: CASSPPRASGDSPLHF. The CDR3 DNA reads TGTGCCAGCTCACCACCCCGGGCCTCCGGGGATTCACCCCTCCACTTT.

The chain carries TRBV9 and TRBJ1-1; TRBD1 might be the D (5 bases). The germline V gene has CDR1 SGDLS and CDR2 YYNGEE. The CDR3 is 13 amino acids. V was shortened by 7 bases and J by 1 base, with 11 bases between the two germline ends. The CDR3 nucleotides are TGTGCCAGCGGGGGACTGCCGAACACTGAAGCTTTCTTT. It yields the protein CASGGLPNTEAFF. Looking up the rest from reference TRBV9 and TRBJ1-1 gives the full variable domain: DSGVTQTPKHLITATGQRVTLRCSPRSGDLSVYWYQQSLDQGLQFLIQYYNGEERAKGNILERFSAQQFPDLHSELNLSSLELGDSALYFCASGGLPNTEAFFGQGTRLTVV.

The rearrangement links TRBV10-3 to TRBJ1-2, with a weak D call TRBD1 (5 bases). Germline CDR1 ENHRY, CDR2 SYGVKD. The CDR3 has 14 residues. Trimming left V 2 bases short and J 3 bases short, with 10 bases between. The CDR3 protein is CAISEASGDYGYTF. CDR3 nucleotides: TGTGCCATCAGTGAGGCCTCGGGGGACTATGGCTACACCTTC.

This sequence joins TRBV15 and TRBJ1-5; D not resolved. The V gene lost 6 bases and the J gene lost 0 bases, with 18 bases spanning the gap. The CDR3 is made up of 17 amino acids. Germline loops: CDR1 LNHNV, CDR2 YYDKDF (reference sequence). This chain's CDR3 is CATSGLAQFLSNQPQHF. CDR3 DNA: TGTGCCACCAGTGGCCTGGCACAGTTCCTTAGCAATCAGCCCCAGCATTTT.

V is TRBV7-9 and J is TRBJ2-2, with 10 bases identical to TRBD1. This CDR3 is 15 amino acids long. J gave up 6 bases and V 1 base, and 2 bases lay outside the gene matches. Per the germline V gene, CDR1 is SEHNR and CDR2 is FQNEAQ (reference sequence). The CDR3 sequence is CASSLGQGAPGELFF. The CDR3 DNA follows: TGTGCCAGCAGCTTAGGACAGGGGGCGCCCGGGGAGCTGTTTTTT.